These T cell receptor beta chains were read from a single sample in a study of T-cell reconstitution after alpha-beta-depleted transplantation in children. A single record per CDR3 protein comes from TCRdb applying MiXCR to the PCR reads. The sample holds around 6,700 distinct CDR3 sequences, around 10% seen once. The specimen was PBMCs, mostly from graft donor cells, collected 180 days after TCRalphabeta/CD19-depleted stem cell transplant. These receptors all come from a child less than two years old who had a stem cell transplant for acute myeloid leukemia, so the T cells may come from the graft donor. Both conserved end residues are part of each CDR3. Fields, in order: CDR3 length, D gene, clone size, J gene, V gene, CDR3 protein, CDR3 DNA. D genes are given only for firm matches. Clone size is not always given. Where it is, it says once, few, many or a class for expanded clones.

>17|TRBD2|many|TRBJ2-3|TRBV9
CASSVAISGRSTDTQYF
TGTGCCAGCAGCGTAGCAATTAGCGGGAGGAGCACAGATACGCAGTATTTT
>16|.|medium-sized|TRBJ2-7|TRBV21-1
CASSKVSGRAAYEQYF
TGTGCCAGCAGCAAAGTTAGCGGGAGGGCGGCTTACGAGCAGTACTTC
>14|TRBD2|.|TRBJ2-5|TRBV28
CASSVAGEEETQYF
TGTGCCAGCAGTGTAGCGGGAGAGGAGGAGACCCAGTACTTC
>13|TRBD2|.|TRBJ2-1|TRBV6-2/TRBV6-3
CASSTSGNNEQFF
TGTGCCAGCAGTACTAGCGGGAACAATGAGCAGTTCTTC
>13|.|many|TRBJ2-7|TRBV4-2
CASSQDGPYEQYF
TGTGCCAGCAGCCAAGATGGTCCCTACGAGCAGTACTTC
>15|TRBD1|.|TRBJ2-7|TRBV28
CASRRPGQGAYELYF
TGTGCCAGCAGACGGCCAGGACAGGGGGCCTACGAGCTGTACTTC
>15|TRBD1|many|TRBJ2-7|TRBV9
CASSVGTGQAYEQYF
TGTGCCAGCAGCGTAGGGACAGGTCAGGCCTACGAGCAGTACTTC
>17|.|many|TRBJ2-7|TRBV15
CATSRGGGSISSYEQYF
TGTGCCACCAGCAGAGGGGGCGGTAGCATCAGCTCCTACGAGCAGTACTTC
>12|.|medium-sized|TRBJ2-2|TRBV14
CASSPSSGELFF
TGTGCCAGCAGCCCCTCCTCCGGGGAGCTGTTTTTT
>14|.|many|TRBJ2-2|TRBV7-9
CASSLEENTGELFF
TGTGCCAGCAGCTTAGAGGAGAACACCGGGGAGCTGTTTTTT
>15|TRBD1|many|TRBJ1-1|TRBV18
CASSPPSRQGAEAFF
TGTGCCAGCTCACCACCCTCCCGACAGGGGGCTGAAGCTTTCTTT
>16|.|many|TRBJ2-4|TRBV2
CASSVQEAYRENIQYF
TGTGCCAGCAGTGTTCAAGAAGCCTACAGGGAAAACATTCAGTACTTC
>16|TRBD2|many|TRBJ2-2|TRBV5-4
CASSLSAGGNTGELFF
TGTGCCAGCAGCTTGTCGGCGGGAGGGAACACCGGGGAGCTGTTTTTT
>15|.|many|TRBJ2-5|TRBV28
CASSLPGAGGETQYF
TGTGCCAGCAGTCTTCCGGGGGCTGGGGGAGAGACCCAGTACTTC
>19|TRBD2|many|TRBJ2-1|TRBV6-2/TRBV6-3
CASSYSSLAGPSSYNEQFF
TGTGCCAGCAGTTACAGTTCCCTAGCGGGCCCGAGCTCCTACAATGAGCAGTTCTTC
>14|.|medium-sized|TRBJ1-5|TRBV6-6
CASSRDTNNQPQHF
TGTGCCAGCAGCCGAGACACAAACAATCAGCCCCAGCATTTT
>12|TRBD1|medium-sized|TRBJ2-7|TRBV5-1
CASSLSRDRPHF
TGCGCCAGCAGCTTATCGCGGGACAGGCCCCACTTC
>13|.|many|TRBJ2-3|TRBV20-1
CSAEVGPTDTQYF
TGCAGTGCCGAAGTAGGGCCAACAGATACGCAGTATTTT
>13|.|medium-sized|TRBJ2-7|TRBV15
CATSRGEDYEQYF
TGTGCCACCAGCAGAGGGGAGGACTACGAGCAGTACTTC
>13|TRBD2|many|TRBJ2-7|TRBV28
CATLLSGTGEQYF
TGTGCTACTTTACTTAGCGGGACGGGGGAGCAGTACTTC
>13|TRBD1|many|TRBJ2-1|TRBV4-3
CASSPEFRDRQVF
TGCGCCAGCAGCCCAGAGTTCCGGGACAGGCAAGTCTTC
>14|.|many|TRBJ1-2|TRBV12-3/TRBV12-4
CASSLPGWGYGYTF
TGTGCCAGCAGTTTACCCGGGTGGGGCTATGGCTACACCTTC
>17|TRBD2|.|TRBJ2-2|TRBV3-1
CASCQAGYQGNTGELFF
TGTGCCAGCTGCCAAGCGGGGTACCAGGGGAACACCGGGGAGCTGTTTTTT
>14|TRBD2|many|TRBJ2-1|TRBV20-1
CSARAPLAGNEQFF
TGCAGTGCTAGAGCTCCCTTAGCGGGGAATGAGCAGTTCTTC